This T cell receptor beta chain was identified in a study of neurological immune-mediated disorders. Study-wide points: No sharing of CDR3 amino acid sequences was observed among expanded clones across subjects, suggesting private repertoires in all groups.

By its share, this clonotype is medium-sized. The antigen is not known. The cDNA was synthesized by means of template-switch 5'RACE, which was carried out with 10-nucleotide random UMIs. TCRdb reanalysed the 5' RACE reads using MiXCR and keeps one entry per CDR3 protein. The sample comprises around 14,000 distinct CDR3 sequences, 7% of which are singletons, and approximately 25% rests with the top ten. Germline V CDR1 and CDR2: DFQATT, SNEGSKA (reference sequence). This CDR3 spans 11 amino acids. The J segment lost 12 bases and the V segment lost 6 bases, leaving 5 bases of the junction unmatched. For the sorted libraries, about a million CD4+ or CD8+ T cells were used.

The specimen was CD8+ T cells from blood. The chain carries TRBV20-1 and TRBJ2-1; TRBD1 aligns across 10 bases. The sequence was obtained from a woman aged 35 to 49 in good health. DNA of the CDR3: TGCAGTGCAGACAGGACAGGGGGGCAGTTCTTC. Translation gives CSADRTGGQFF.